This is a list of T cell receptor beta chains from one sample in a study of blood T cell repertoires in COVID-19. Some clones are missing from TCRdb's copy, which holds only in-frame ones; the method was immunoSEQ multiplex PCR. Of more than 300,000 clones in the sample, about nine tenths were seen once. The sample consisted of peripheral blood. These receptors were taken from a woman aged 70-85 years with COVID-19, enrolled during active disease. CDR3s include the opening cysteine and the closing phenylalanine or tryptophan. D genes are given only for firm matches. Where a row states a size, it is once, few, many or the class of an expanded clone; other rows omit it.

cdr3_aa cdr3_nt d_call j_call v_call clone_size
CASSEYPASTDTQYF TGTGCCAGCAGTGAATATCCAGCGAGCACAGATACGCAGTATTTT NA TRBJ2-3 TRBV6-1 NA
CAWSGGGGSPLHF TGTGCCTGGAGTGGCGGTGGAGGTTCACCCCTCCACTTT NA TRBJ1-6 TRBV30 NA
CASRPDRENEKLFF TGTGCCAGCAGGCCGGACAGGGAGAATGAAAAACTGTTTTTT TRBD1 TRBJ1-4 TRBV27 NA
CASSGSGGLLYEQYF TGTGCCAGCAGCGGTAGCGGGGGGTTGCTCTACGAGCAGTACTTC TRBD2 TRBJ2-7 TRBV2 NA
CASSVLGGGAREKLFF TGTGCCAGCAGCGTCCTAGGGGGGGGCGCGCGGGAAAAACTGTTTTTT NA TRBJ1-4 TRBV5-6 NA
CASRPDRANYGYTF TGTGCCAGCAGGCCCGACCGGGCTAACTATGGCTACACCTTC NA TRBJ1-2 TRBV2 NA
CASSARGSDTEAFF TGTGCCAGCTCCGCCAGGGGATCGGACACTGAAGCTTTCTTT NA TRBJ1-1 TRBV18 NA
CASRLSGTGTSYNSPLHF TGTGCCAGCAGGTTGTCCGGGACAGGGACCTCCTATAATTCACCCCTCCACTTT TRBD1 TRBJ1-6 TRBV7-6 NA
CAITFPVGGELFF TGTGCCATCACATTCCCCGTTGGCGGGGAGCTGTTTTTT NA TRBJ2-2 TRBV15 NA
CATSGTSPSGNTIYF TGTGCCACCAGTGGTACATCACCCTCTGGAAACACCATATATTTT NA TRBJ1-3 TRBV24-1 NA
CASSETSGLNTEAFF TGTGCCAGCAGTGAAACCTCCGGGTTAAACACTGAAGCTTTCTTT NA TRBJ1-1 TRBV2 once
CASSYSGGNTEAFF TGTGCCAGCAGTTACTCGGGGGGGAACACTGAAGCTTTCTTT NA TRBJ1-1 TRBV6-2/TRBV6-3 NA
CASISTGLGQPQHF TGTGCCAGCATTAGTACAGGGTTGGGTCAGCCCCAGCATTTT NA TRBJ1-5 TRBV28 NA
CATSDLTAGELFF TGTGCCACCAGTGATTTGACAGCCGGGGAGCTGTTTTTT NA TRBJ2-2 TRBV24-1 NA
CASTPGGPGNTIYF TGTGCCAGTACACCAGGGGGGCCCGGAAACACCATATATTTT TRBD1 TRBJ1-3 TRBV19 once
CASSPRTLYGYTF TGTGCCAGCTCACCACGGACACTCTATGGCTACACCTTC NA TRBJ1-2 TRBV18 NA
CASSYSEISNQPQHF TGTGCCAGCAGTTACTCGGAGATTAGCAATCAGCCCCAGCATTTT NA TRBJ1-5 TRBV6-2/TRBV6-3 NA
CASSEEAGRGEKLFF TGTGCCAGCAGTGAAGAGGCGGGGAGGGGAGAAAAACTGTTTTTT NA TRBJ1-4 TRBV2 NA
CASSPLTGGTPGANVLTF TGTGCCAGCTCACCTCTAACAGGGGGTACCCCTGGGGCCAACGTCCTGACTTTC TRBD1 TRBJ2-6 TRBV18 NA
CASSFSPTSGETQYF TGTGCCAGCAGCTTCTCCCCGACTAGCGGAGAGACCCAGTACTTC TRBD2 TRBJ2-5 TRBV9 once
CAWNYGRNRPGNTIYF TGTGCCTGGAATTACGGAAGGAACAGACCAGGAAACACCATATATTTT NA TRBJ1-3 TRBV30 once
CASSKAPQGTSSGNTIYF TGTGCCAGCAGCAAAGCCCCTCAGGGGACTAGTTCTGGAAACACCATATATTTT NA TRBJ1-3 TRBV21-1 NA
CASTTGISEAFF TGTGCCAGCACCACAGGGATCTCTGAAGCTTTCTTT NA TRBJ1-1 TRBV2 NA
CASSLEVAGGPWKTDTQYF TGTGCCAGCAGCTTAGAAGTAGCGGGGGGGCCGTGGAAAACAGATACGCAGTATTTT TRBD2 TRBJ2-3 TRBV7-6 NA
CAWKQGLLGTDTQYF TGTGCCTGGAAACAGGGGCTACTCGGCACAGATACGCAGTATTTT TRBD1 TRBJ2-3 TRBV30 NA
CASTRGGQGGVEQYF TGCGCCAGCACCCGCGGAGGGCAGGGCGGAGTCGAGCAGTACTTC NA TRBJ2-7 TRBV5-1 once
CASSLEYSGEQYF TGTGCCAGCAGCTTGGAATACTCGGGCGAGCAGTACTTC NA TRBJ2-7 TRBV11-2 NA